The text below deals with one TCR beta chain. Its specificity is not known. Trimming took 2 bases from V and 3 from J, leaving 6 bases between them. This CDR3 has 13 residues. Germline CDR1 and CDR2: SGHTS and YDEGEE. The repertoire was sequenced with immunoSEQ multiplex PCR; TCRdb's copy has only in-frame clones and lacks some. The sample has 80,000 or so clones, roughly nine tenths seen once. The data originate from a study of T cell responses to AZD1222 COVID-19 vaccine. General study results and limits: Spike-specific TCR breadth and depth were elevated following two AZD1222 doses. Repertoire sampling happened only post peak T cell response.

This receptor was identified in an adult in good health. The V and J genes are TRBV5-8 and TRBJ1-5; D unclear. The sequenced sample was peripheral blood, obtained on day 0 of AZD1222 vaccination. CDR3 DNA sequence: TGTGCCAGCAGCTTCGGGGACAATCAGCCCCAGCATTTT. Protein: CASSFGDNQPQHF.